These 6 T cell receptor beta chains originate from one sample sequenced in a study of T cells in Graves' hyperthyroidism and ophthalmopathy (dated by TCRdb to about 2019). The library was obtained by multiplex PCR. The sample was run on an Illumina HiSeq 2000. TCR beta CDR3 regions were amplified from RNA transcripts. The TCR CDR3 was subjected to a first round of RT-PCR using the HTBI primer set and the Qiagen OneStep RT-PCR kit. The public reads were quality trimmed at Q25 with fastp and then assembled into clones with MiXCR by TCRdb, keeping productive beta chains. Identical CDR3 proteins give one entry, which carries the most common genes and DNA. Recorded for this sample are about 350,000 distinct CDR3 sequences; roughly 13% of them occurred a single time. The leading ten clones occupy 30% to 40% of the sample. The sequencing input was blood. The receptors shown here come from a woman aged 40 to 49 with Graves' ophthalmopathy.

The CDR3, as DNA: TGTGCCAGCAGTGAGGGGACTACGAACACCGGGGAGCTGTTTTTT. Amino acid sequence: CASSEGTTNTGELFF. The chain employs TRBV6-1 and TRBJ2-2, with 7 bases matching TRBD2. Trimming cost V 3 bases and J 0 bases; bases outside gene matches: 1. CDR3 length: 15 residues. CDR1 is MNHNS, CDR2 SASEGT, per germline.

This clonotype was picked up many times. The chain carries TRBV7-6 and TRBJ2-7, with TRBD1 matching over 8 bases. Germline CDR1 reads SGHVS; CDR2 reads FNYEAQ. V lost 4 bases, J lost 6 bases, and 11 bases stayed unmatched. The CDR3 extends over 15 amino acids. CDR3 bases: TGTGCCAGCAGCTCCGGCGCAGGGGGCGCTTTCGAGCAGTACTTC. Protein sequence: CASSSGAGGAFEQYF.

This clonotype was seen repeatedly, ten times or more. This chain connects TRBV3-1 to TRBJ1-2; 7 positions agree with TRBD1. J lost 8 bases, V lost 4 bases, and 4 bases had no gene match. This CDR3 is built from 12 residues. Germline V gene data show CDR1 as LGHDT and CDR2 as YNNKEL (reference sequence). CDR3 sequence: CASSRGGGGYTF. CDR3 sequence (DNA): TGTGCCAGCAGCCGAGGGGGCGGAGGCTACACCTTC.

Ten or more counts support this clonotype. The rearrangement links TRBV30 to TRBJ1-5; 7 nucleotides align to TRBD1. The CDR3 totals 15 residues. CDR1 is GTSNPN and CDR2 is SVGIG in the germline V gene (reference sequence). V was clipped by 2 bases and J by 3 bases; unmatched bases: 7. CDR3 sequence (DNA): TGTGCCTGGAGTATGACAGGGATCGTCAATCAGCCCCAGCATTTT. Translating gives CAWSMTGIVNQPQHF.

This clonotype was observed at least ten times. The rearrangement joins TRBV3-1 to TRBJ1-2; D is perhaps TRBD1 (6 bases). Germline values: CDR1 LGHDT, CDR2 YNNKEL (reference sequence). With 0 bases removed from V and 6 bases from J, the gap between germline ends came to 11 bases. There are 14 residues in the CDR3. The CDR3 nucleotides are TGTGCCAGCAGCCAAGAATTGGACAGCGATGGCTACACCTTC. It encodes CASSQELDSDGYTF.

This clonotype has at least ten counts. The chain carries TRBV10-3 and TRBJ2-3; 12 bases map to TRBD2. This CDR3 region has 16 residues. Trimming removed 10 bases from V and 4 bases from J; junction bases left unmatched: 12. CDR1 and CDR2 from the germline V gene are ENHRY and SYGVKD. The CDR3 is CATQPSSGRAADTQYF. As DNA, the CDR3 is TGTGCCACCCAACCCTCTAGCGGGAGGGCCGCAGATACGCAGTATTTT.